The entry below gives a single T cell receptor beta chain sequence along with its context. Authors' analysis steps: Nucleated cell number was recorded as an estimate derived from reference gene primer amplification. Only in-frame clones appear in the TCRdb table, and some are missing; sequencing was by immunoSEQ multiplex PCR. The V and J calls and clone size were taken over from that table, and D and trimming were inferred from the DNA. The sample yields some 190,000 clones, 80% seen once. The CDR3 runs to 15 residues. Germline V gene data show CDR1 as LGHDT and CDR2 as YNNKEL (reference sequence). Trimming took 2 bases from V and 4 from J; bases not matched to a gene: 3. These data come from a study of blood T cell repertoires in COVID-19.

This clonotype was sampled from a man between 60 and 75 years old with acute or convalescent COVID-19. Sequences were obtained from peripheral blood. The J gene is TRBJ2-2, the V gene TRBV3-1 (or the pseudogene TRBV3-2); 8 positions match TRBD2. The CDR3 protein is CASSQSGGLTGELFF. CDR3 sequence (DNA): TGTGCCAGCAGCCAATCGGGGGGGCTCACCGGGGAGCTGTTTTTT.